This T cell receptor (beta chain) was recorded in a study of regulatory T cells in long-lasting Graves disease. Broader study findings: Favored gene segments in persistent disease were TRBV28, TRBJ1-2 and TRBJ2-5. Public clonotype sharing was higher in persistent than newly diagnosed patients.

This clonotype came up a few times. The antigen is undetermined. The ends were cut back, 6 bases at V and 0 bases at J, with 12 bases in the middle. Germline V gives CDR1 LNHDA, CDR2 SQIVND (reference sequence). This CDR3 is 16 amino acids long. Described time point: newly diagnosed GD, antithyroid drugs for less than 3 months. RNA extracted from PBMCs served as the sequencing template. Arm-PCR of CDR3 regions and iRepertoire HTBI primers were the basis on which TCR beta libraries were built. MiXCR, applied by TCRdb to the multiplex PCR reads, yields one record per CDR3 protein. Of around 240,000 distinct CDR3 sequences listed, roughly 18% are singletons. Separately, the same data were catalogued under a study of T cells in Graves' hyperthyroidism and ophthalmopathy.

This chain joins TRBV19 and TRBJ2-6; D not resolved. This material consisted of peripheral blood mononuclear cells (PBMCs), taken at new diagnosis, from a patient treated with antithyroid drugs. The TCR was taken from a woman aged 30 to 39 with Graves disease. CDR3 nucleotides: TGTGCCAGTAGCCAATGGTGGGGCTCTGGGGCCAACGTCCTGACTTTC. Its protein product is CASSQWWGSGANVLTF. The full variable domain, rest sourced from reference TRBV19 and TRBJ2-6, is DGGITQSPKYLFRKEGQNVTLSCEQNLNHDAMYWYRQDPGQGLRLIYYSQIVNDFQKGDIAEGYSVSREKKESFPLTVTSAQKNPTAFYLCASSQWWGSGANVLTFGAGSRLTVL.